This T cell receptor (beta chain) was recovered during a study of T cell changes during pregnancy in multiple sclerosis. The data were produced by immunoSEQ multiplex PCR, yet TCRdb's version contains in-frame clones alone and is incomplete. The sample has around 75,000 clones, around 90% seen once. This clone showed up just once. Per germline, CDR1 MDHEN and CDR2 SYDVKM. The CDR3 has 17 residues. V was clipped by 2 bases and J by 6 bases, with 19 bases between them. This chain links TRBV28 with TRBJ2-2; TRBD1 might be the D (6 bases). This TCR came from a female donor in good health, enrolled as a control in a pregnancy study. The input for sequencing was peripheral blood, taken in the first trimester of pregnancy. CDR3 in amino acids: CASSLKLGARASGELFF. CDR3 in DNA: TGTGCCAGCAGTTTAAAGTTGGGGGCGCGGGCGTCCGGGGAGCTGTTTTTT.